This T cell receptor (beta chain) was identified in a study of CD8+CD57+ T cells in acquired aplastic anemia. Across the whole study: Recorded DNA amounts for sorted CD4+ and CD8+ cells had an average of approximately 3 ug.

Relative to its sample, this clonotype is medium-sized. The template used for profiling TCR beta VDJ and CDR3 was genomic DNA. Each CDR3 protein is one row after TCRdb ran MiXCR on the reads. The sample has approximately 65,000 distinct CDR3 sequences, around 55% seen once. This CDR3 region has 17 residues. CDR1 and CDR2 from the germline V gene are KGHDR and SFDVKD. The V and J ends lost 2 bases and 3 bases, in that order; junction bases with no gene match: 7. The material sequenced was sorted CD4+, CD8+, or CD8+CD57+ T cells (not recorded which) from PBMCs. The chain couples TRBV24-1 to TRBJ2-1; TRBD2 agrees at 9 bases. The TCR was taken from a human donor in good health, serving as a control. CDR3 loop: CATSDSLGTSRYNEQFF. The CDR3 nucleotides are TGTGCCACCAGTGATTCCCTCGGGACTAGCCGCTACAATGAGCAGTTCTTC.